Given below is one TCR beta chain in context. Its antigen is unknown. The DNA ends 3 residues before the CDR3 does, and the rest of the CDR3 is filled in from the germline J gene. The sample belongs to a study of T cells in women clearing cervical HPV infection (dated by TCRdb to between 2018 and 2020). General notes on the study: The cases were about two dozen women with histologically confirmed HPV16-related CIN3 or worse, and 2 of those women had invasive cancers. The approximately 25 controls were women who cleared a single incident HPV16 infection within 12 months without developing precancer or cancer. Blood from cases was collected at the visit where the lesion was first found, while blood from controls was collected once the infection could no longer be detected. For cases, a median interval of roughly 150 days, with an interquartile range of 90 to 200 days, was observed between lesion detection and blood sampling. Since only a few of the women had HLA typing available, the possibility that HLA type was acting as a confounder could not be ruled out. This exploratory proof-of-principle case-control study, nested within the Guanacaste HPV Natural History Study in Costa Rica, compared TCR repertoires among women with different cervical HPV16 outcomes. Cases and controls were matched on year of sample collection and on age within five years. Cases had a median age of approximately 35 years compared with about 40 for controls, and baseline characteristics showed no significant differences between the groups. In the parent cohort, roughly 10,000 women aged 18 or older were enrolled in Guanacaste, Costa Rica, during about 1993 to 1994 and were followed for six to seven years. Five blinded duplicates per group were added as quality controls, so that 60 or so samples were obtained: 50 or so participants and roughly ten replicates.

The immunoSEQ assay used multiplex PCR to amplify TCR beta CDR3 regions from an average of roughly 1.2 ug of genomic DNA per sample. The assay corrected primer bias using a complete synthetic TCR repertoire to establish an amplification baseline. Amplicons were sequenced on the Illumina platform. The original pipeline was this. Sequences were error-corrected by clustering with frequency ratios and a modified nearest-neighbor algorithm, then analyzed in the immunoSEQ Analyzer with IMGT gene definitions. At each rarefaction depth, TCR richness and evenness were averaged across 20 rarefaction repeats, and any sample with fewer sequences than the depth was left out. Relative abundances of V, D and J genes were compared between groups using Wilcoxon rank sum tests, with FDR correction applied. For the blinded duplicates, the intraclass correlation was 95.6% for TCR richness and averaged about 81% across some 66 gene segments. As stored in TCRdb, this immuneACCESS dataset retains in-frame rearrangements with V and J assigned. A fraction of the clones does not appear; measured against another copy, unresolved V genes explain less than half of the discrepancy, and the remainder lacks a known reason. V, J and clone size reflect that table, while D and trimming were determined from the DNA. The sample table holds roughly 40,000 clones. Of the sample, around 4.9% is held by the ten largest clones.

Spanning cysteine to phenylalanine, the CDR3 consists of 15 amino acids. Only the CDR3 bases that were read are kept: 36 of them, in frame from base 1. V is reduced by 5 bases and J by 6 bases, leaving a spacing of 17 bases between them. The germline V gene specifies SGHVS as CDR1 and FQNEAQ as CDR2. Every participant had a single incident cervical HPV16 infection, and women with prevalent HPV16 infections were excluded. Cervical HPV DNA was detected by MY09/MY11 PCR, and genotyping was performed by dot-blot hybridization. Roughly 14 mL of heparinized blood was centrifuged, after which the buffy coat was aliquoted, frozen at -30 degrees C, and then stored at -80 degrees C. QIAGEN kits were used to extract genomic DNA from the buffy coat specimens. On the study overall, not on this receptor specifically: CIN3+ cases had significantly higher TCR repertoire richness than controls across sequencing depths, but evenness did not differ between the groups. Because of the cross-sectional design, the study could not determine whether the associations came before infection or resulted from infection, and neither effector/memory subsets nor HPV-specific T cells were isolated. Because the number of T cells per sample was unknown, the richness differences could reflect varying T-cell content rather than repertoire biology. By combining richness with V gene abundances, random forest classifiers separated cases from controls with an estimated AUC of less than 0.85. Lower TRBV6-7 relative abundance was observed in cases than in controls (about 0.1% versus 0.15%; Bonferroni P = 0.0008).

Sequences were obtained from blood buffy coat. The chain is assembled from TRBV7-8 and TRBJ2-4; TRBD2 might be the D gene, on 5 matching bases. The source of this sequence is a woman aged 18 to 75 with a cervical HPV16 infection that either progressed to CIN3+ or cleared (not recorded which). The CDR3 has the sequence CASSPGVGIRNIQYF. The covered CDR3 bases are TGTGCCAGCAGCCCCGGGGTGGGGATAAGAAACATT.